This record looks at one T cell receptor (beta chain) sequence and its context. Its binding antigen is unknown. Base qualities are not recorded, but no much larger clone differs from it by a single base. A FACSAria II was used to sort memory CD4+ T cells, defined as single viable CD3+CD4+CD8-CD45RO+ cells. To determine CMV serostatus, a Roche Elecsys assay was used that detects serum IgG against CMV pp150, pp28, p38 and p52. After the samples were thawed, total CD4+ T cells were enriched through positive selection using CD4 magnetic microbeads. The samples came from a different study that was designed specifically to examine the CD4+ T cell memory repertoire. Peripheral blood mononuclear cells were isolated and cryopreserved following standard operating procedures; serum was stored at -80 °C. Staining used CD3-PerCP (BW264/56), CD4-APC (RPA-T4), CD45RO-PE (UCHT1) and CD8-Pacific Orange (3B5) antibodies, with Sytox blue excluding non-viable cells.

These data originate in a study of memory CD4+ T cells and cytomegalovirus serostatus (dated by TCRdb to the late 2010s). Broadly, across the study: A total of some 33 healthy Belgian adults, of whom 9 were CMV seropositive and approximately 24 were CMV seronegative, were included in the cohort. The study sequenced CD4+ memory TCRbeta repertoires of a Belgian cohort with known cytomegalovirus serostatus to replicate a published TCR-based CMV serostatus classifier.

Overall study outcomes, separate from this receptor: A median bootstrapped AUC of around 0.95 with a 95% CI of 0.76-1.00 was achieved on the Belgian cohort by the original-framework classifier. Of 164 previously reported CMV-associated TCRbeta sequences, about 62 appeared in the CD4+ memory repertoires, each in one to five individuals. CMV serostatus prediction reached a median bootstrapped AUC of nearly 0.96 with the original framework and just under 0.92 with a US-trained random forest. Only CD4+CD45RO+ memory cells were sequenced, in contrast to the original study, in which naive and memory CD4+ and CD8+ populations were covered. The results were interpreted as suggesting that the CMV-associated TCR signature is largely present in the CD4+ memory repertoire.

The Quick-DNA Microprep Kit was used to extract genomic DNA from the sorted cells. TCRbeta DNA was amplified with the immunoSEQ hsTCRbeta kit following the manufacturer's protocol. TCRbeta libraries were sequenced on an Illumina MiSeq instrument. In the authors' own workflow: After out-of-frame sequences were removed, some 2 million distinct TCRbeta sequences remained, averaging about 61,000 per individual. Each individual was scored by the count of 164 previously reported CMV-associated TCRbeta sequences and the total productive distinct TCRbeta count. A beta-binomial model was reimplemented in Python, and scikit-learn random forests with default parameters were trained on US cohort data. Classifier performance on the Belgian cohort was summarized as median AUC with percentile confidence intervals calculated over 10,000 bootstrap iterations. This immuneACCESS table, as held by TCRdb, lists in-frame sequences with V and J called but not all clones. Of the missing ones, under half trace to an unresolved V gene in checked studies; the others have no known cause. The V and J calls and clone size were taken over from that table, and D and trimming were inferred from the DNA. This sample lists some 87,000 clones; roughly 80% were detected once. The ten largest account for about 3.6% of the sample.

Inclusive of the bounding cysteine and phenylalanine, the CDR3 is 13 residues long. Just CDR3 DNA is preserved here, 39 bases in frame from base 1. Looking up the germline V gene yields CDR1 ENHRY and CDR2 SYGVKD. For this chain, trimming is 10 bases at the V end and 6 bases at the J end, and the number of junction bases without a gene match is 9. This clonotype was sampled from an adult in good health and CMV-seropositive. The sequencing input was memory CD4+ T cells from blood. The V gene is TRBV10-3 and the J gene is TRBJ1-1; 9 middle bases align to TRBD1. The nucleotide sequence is TGTGCCACCAGAGGACAGGGGATCGCTGAAGCTTTCTTT. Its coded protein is CATRGQGIAEAFF.